Below, 15 T cell receptor beta chains from the same sample are listed, as sequenced in a study of CD8 T cells in ankylosing spondylitis. Study-wide points: Characteristic of ankylosing spondylitis blood, it appeared, was a TCR beta motif comprising several highly homologous variants.

Via MiXCR, TCRdb re-called the 5' RACE reads, giving one row per CDR3 protein. This sample has approximately 300,000 distinct CDR3 sequences; 8% occur once, and the top ten carry 14% to 15%. These receptors are not linked to any known antigen. Specimen: blood, either unsorted or a sorted T cell fraction (not recorded which). The receptors derive from a male donor with ankylosing spondylitis.

On this clonotype itself: One end of the junction fails to match germline, which may point to a read error. The rearrangement joins TRBV4-1 to TRBJ1-2; TRBD1 agrees at 10 bases. The CDR3 loop spans 16 amino acids. The germline gives CDR1 MGHRA, CDR2 YSYEKL. CDR3 protein: CASRQARDRGRYGYTF. CDR3 sequence (DNA): TGCGCCAGCCGCCAAGCGAGGGACAGGGGAAGATATGGCTACACCTTC.

Ten or more counts support this clonotype. This chain connects TRBV21-1 to TRBJ2-5; TRBD1 reflects the table's D call only, with no check against the DNA. TRBV21-1 is noted as a pseudogene. The CDR3 is made up of 16 amino acids. The chain's CDR3 is CASSSHGPGQKETQYF. As DNA, the CDR3 is TGTGCCAGCAGCTCCCACGGCCCGGGACAGAAAGAGACCCAGTACTTC.

The chain recombines TRBV4-1 with TRBJ2-4; no reliable D call. The CDR3 spans 16 residues. CDR1 MGHRA and CDR2 YSYEKL come from the germline V gene. Between the trimmed V and J ends, which lost 2 bases and 0 bases, there was a span of 11 bases. The CDR3, as DNA: TGCGCCAGCAGCCAACCAAGGCACATAGCCAAAAACATTCAGTACTTC. Encoded protein: CASSQPRHIAKNIQYF.

This clonotype was counted between two and nine times. The chain has TRBV2 and TRBJ2-1; tentative D call: TRBD2 (6 bases). Germline V gene lookup returns CDR1 SNHLY and CDR2 FYNNEI. This CDR3 region has 14 residues. V was clipped by 8 bases and J by 6 bases, with 17 bases between them. CDR3 nucleotide sequence: TGTGCCAGCTTGAGGGGATGGGAGGTCAATGAGCAGTTCTTC. It codes for CASLRGWEVNEQFF.

This clonotype was seen more than once but under ten times. The chain has TRBV27 and TRBJ2-2; D tentatively fits TRBD1 or TRBD2 (5 bases each). Germline CDR1 and CDR2: MNHEY and SMNVEV (reference sequence). This CDR3 has 16 residues. Trimming stripped 1 base from V and 0 bases from J, with 9 bases between. The CDR3 DNA reads as TGTGCCAGCAGTTTATGGGACCGAGCGAACACCGGGGAGCTGTTTTTT. It yields the protein CASSLWDRANTGELFF.

The chain recombines TRBV14 with TRBJ2-7, with a possible D match to TRBD1 (5 bases). This CDR3 spans 14 amino acids. V lost 4 bases to trimming and J lost 7 bases, with 17 bases between them. Germline V gene data show CDR1 as SGHDN and CDR2 as FVKESK. The CDR3: CASSLNLRAGEQYF. The CDR3 coding sequence is TGTGCCAGCAGCCTGAACTTAAGGGCAGGGGAGCAGTACTTC.

The rearrangement uses TRBV20-1 and TRBJ2-7; no clear D gene. Trimming cost V 1 base and J 0 bases, with 10 bases left between them. The CDR3 runs to 14 residues. CDR1 and CDR2 (germline): DFQATT, SNEGSKA (reference sequence). CDR3 sequence: CSARVSPGSYEQYF. The CDR3 DNA reads as TGCAGTGCTAGAGTTTCGCCAGGCTCCTACGAGCAGTACTTC.

This clonotype appeared a few times. CDR3 loop: CSVTPDYNTGELFF. The CDR3 nucleotides read TGCAGCGTCACCCCCGACTACAACACCGGGGAGCTGTTTTTT. The gene calls are TRBV29-1 and TRBJ2-2; weak D call: TRBD2 (5 bases). Trimming stripped 6 bases from V and 2 bases from J, with 13 bases between. The CDR3 has 14 amino acids. Per the germline V gene, CDR1 is SQVTM and CDR2 is ANQGSEA.

The gene calls are TRBV12-3 or TRBV12-4 and TRBJ2-2; 8 nucleotides match TRBD1. V shed 5 bases, J shed 7 bases, and the junction held 18 bases outside the gene matches. The CDR3 runs to 18 residues. As DNA, the CDR3 is TGTGCCAGCAGTCGTTCGGGCGGGGTGGACAGGGCGTTCGGGGAGCTGTTTTTT. Translating gives CASSRSGGVDRAFGELFF.

This clonotype was recorded at least ten times. V is TRBV12-3 or TRBV12-4 and J is TRBJ2-1; 8 bases are shared with TRBD1. The J segment lost 4 bases and the V segment lost 7 bases, leaving 9 bases of the junction unmatched. CDR3 size: 15 residues. The DNA of the CDR3 is TGTGCCAGCACTCTTACAGGGGGGAGTTACAATGAGCAGTTCTTC. This translates into CASTLTGGSYNEQFF.

There are many counts of this clonotype. The chain employs TRBV12-3 or TRBV12-4 and TRBJ2-7; a weak D match, TRBD1 (5 bases). V gave up 3 bases and J gave up 5 bases, with 14 bases separating them. The CDR3 sequence is 14 residues long. The CDR3 DNA reads as TGTGCCAGCAGTTTCGGACACCCGGCACACGAGCAGTACTTC. Its translation is CASSFGHPAHEQYF.

This clonotype appeared a few times. The rearrangement joins TRBV25-1 to TRBJ2-1, with unresolved D. The CDR3 covers 13 residues. The germline gives CDR1 MGHDK, CDR2 SYGVNS. With 4 bases removed from V and 9 bases from J, the gap between germline ends came to 13 bases. CDR3 bases: TGTGCCAGCAGTGGACTCCTAGGTTCTGAGCAGTTCTTC. This translates into CASSGLLGSEQFF.

This clonotype was detected only a few times. V gene TRBV12-3 or TRBV12-4 combines with J gene TRBJ2-1, with a tentative D call TRBD2 (6 bases). Between the trimmed V and J ends, which lost 9 bases and 5 bases, there was a span of 14 bases. The CDR3 sequence is 13 residues long. CDR3 DNA sequence: TGTGCCAGAGTAAAGCGGGCCGACAATGAGCAGTTCTTC. The encoded protein is CARVKRADNEQFF.

In this sample, this clonotype turned up a few times. V usage is TRBV20-1 and J usage is TRBJ1-4, with D possibly being TRBD1 (5 bases). Germline CDR1 is DFQATT and CDR2 is SNEGSKA (reference sequence). Trimming stripped 6 bases from V and 8 bases from J, with 16 bases between. The CDR3 has 13 amino acids. The CDR3 DNA follows: TGCAGTGCCGCACGGGACGCATTGGAAAAACTGTTTTTT. It yields the protein CSAARDALEKLFF.

This clonotype was detected ten times or more. The chain employs TRBV29-1 and TRBJ2-7; TRBD2 aligns across 11 bases. J was trimmed by 3 bases and V by 4 bases; bases with no gene match: 2. This CDR3 contains 13 residues. Germline V gene lookup returns CDR1 SQVTM and CDR2 ANQGSEA. As DNA, the CDR3 is TGCAGCGTTGTACTAGCGGGAGACTACGAGCAGTACTTC. Its translation: CSVVLAGDYEQYF.